This TCR beta chain appears in the sequencing data of a study of T cell changes during pregnancy in multiple sclerosis. The germline CDR1 and CDR2 sequences are SGHRS and YFSETQ. Losses at the gene ends were 0 bases for V and 6 bases for J; bases not matched to a gene: 8. This CDR3 is 16 amino acids long. Sequencing was performed with immunoSEQ multiplex PCR; in TCRdb, only in-frame clones are kept and a portion is missing. The table records around 100,000 clones, about 90% of them present only once. The sequencing here drew on peripheral blood, taken after pregnancy. The rearrangement uses TRBV5-1 and TRBJ2-3, with 9 positions matching TRBD1. The receptor was isolated from a female donor with multiple sclerosis, enrolled in a pregnancy study. The CDR3 protein is CASSLAGTGLADTQYF. The CDR3 DNA sequence: TGCGCCAGCAGCTTGGCCGGGACAGGGCTGGCGGATACGCAGTATTTT.